This passage covers 27 T cell receptor beta chains from one sample sequenced in a study of spatial heterogeneity in lung cancer. From the 5' RACE reads, TCRdb called clonotypes with MiXCR, one entry per CDR3 protein. This table has 20,000 to 30,000 distinct CDR3 sequences, 4.5% to 7.5% appearing once. The time point denotes: blood at routine non-recurrence follow-up after resection. The input material, whole RNA from tumor, nontumor lung or frozen PBMC, was sequenced unsorted. Sequencing used PBMCs, obtained at follow-up. Receptor source: a male donor with early-stage non-small cell lung cancer.

This clonotype has only a few counts. This chain uses TRBV2 with TRBJ2-1; D uncertain. V lost 1 base and J lost 4, with 8 bases in between. The CDR3 consists of 14 residues. Germline assignment: CDR1 SNHLY and CDR2 FYNNEI. The CDR3 protein is CASSEEAVYNEQFF. Written as DNA, the CDR3 is TGTGCCAGCAGTGAAGAGGCTGTTTACAATGAGCAGTTCTTC.

This clonotype was counted only a few times. The gene calls are TRBV4-2 and TRBJ2-7, with D possibly being TRBD2 (6 bases). The germline V and J ends were trimmed by 0 bases and 2 bases, with 11 bases remaining between them. Germline assignment: CDR1 LGHNA and CDR2 YNFKEQ. CDR3 length equals 15 residues. As DNA, the CDR3 is TGTGCCAGCAGCCAAGAGGGGACGGGAGCCTACGAGCAGTACGTC. The encoded protein is CASSQEGTGAYEQYV.

This clonotype has at least ten counts. CDR3 sequence: CASSSYNDRADYGYTF. DNA for the CDR3: TGTGCCAGCAGTTCCTACAACGACAGGGCGGACTATGGCTACACCTTC. This rearrangement joins TRBV6-5 to TRBJ1-2; 7 positions agree with TRBD1. Germline V gives CDR1 MNHEY, CDR2 SVGAGI. The CDR3 is made up of 16 amino acids. V shed 4 bases and J 3 bases; nucleotides not matched to a gene: 11.

The V call is TRBV7-9, the J call TRBJ2-7, with D possibly being TRBD1 (7 bases). CDR1 and CDR2 (germline): SEHNR, FQNEAQ (reference sequence). The germline V and J ends were trimmed by 5 bases and 3 bases, with 20 bases remaining between them. This CDR3 has 16 residues. This CDR3 reads CASSPPPQGGHYEQYF. The DNA of the CDR3 is TGTGCCAGCAGCCCTCCCCCCCAGGGGGGCCACTACGAGCAGTACTTC. The full variable domain, rest sourced from reference TRBV7-9 and TRBJ2-7, is DTGVSQNPRHKITKRGQNVTFRCDPISEHNRLYWYRQTLGQGPEFLTYFQNEAQLEKSRLLSDRFSAERPKGSFSTLEIQRTEQGDSAMYLCASSPPPQGGHYEQYFGPGTRLTVT.

This clonotype showed up many times. V is TRBV4-3 and J is TRBJ1-6; TRBD1 might be the D (5 bases). The V end lost 0 bases, the J end lost 10 bases, and 16 bases lay between the germline ends. This CDR3 is 16 amino acids long. Germline V gene data show CDR1 as LGHNA and CDR2 as YSLEER. As DNA, the CDR3 is TGCGCCAGCAGCCAAGAGGGGAGAGGGGTAGGGTCACCCCTCCACTTT. Translated, it gives CASSQEGRGVGSPLHF.

This rearrangement joins TRBV5-6 to TRBJ1-2; D possibly corresponds to TRBD1 (5 bases). The V end lost 1 base, the J end lost 6 bases, and 13 bases lay between the germline ends. CDR1 is SGHDT and CDR2 is YYEEEE in the germline V gene. This CDR3 is 14 amino acids long. CDR3 in DNA: TGTGCCAGCAGCTTGTTTCAGACAGAGAATGGCTACACCTTC. This codes for CASSLFQTENGYTF.

This clonotype has ten or more counts. The V call is TRBV7-8, the J call TRBJ1-2; D unresolved. The V gene's germline CDR1 is SGHVS and CDR2 FQNEAQ. V was trimmed by 2 bases and J by 5 bases, leaving 15 bases between them. The CDR3 consists of 15 residues. The CDR3 region has the DNA TGTGCCAGCAGCTTAACACGGAATGCAGTATATGGCTACACCTTC. Protein: CASSLTRNAVYGYTF.

At least ten counts were recorded for this clonotype. V is TRBV2 and J is TRBJ2-5; possible D gene TRBD1, 5 bases. V gave up 10 bases and J gave up 5 bases, with 17 bases separating them. The CDR3 consists of 13 residues. Germline CDR1 and CDR2: SNHLY and FYNNEI. CDR3 DNA sequence: TGTGCCACGGACAAGGCCATAGGGGAGACCCAGTACTTC. Protein product: CATDKAIGETQYF. Full variable domain (remainder filled in from reference TRBV2 and TRBJ2-5): EPEVTQTPSHQVTQMGQEVILRCVPISNHLYFYWYRQILGQKVEFLVSFYNNEISEKSEIFDDQFSVERPDGSNFTLKIRSTKLEDSAMYFCATDKAIGETQYFGPGTRLLVL.

This clonotype was picked up a small number of times. The rearrangement uses TRBV20-1 and TRBJ2-3; TRBD2 aligns across 12 bases. In germline, CDR1 is DFQATT, CDR2 SNEGSKA (reference sequence). J lost 0 bases, V lost 0 bases, and 4 bases had no gene match. The CDR3 has 17 amino acids. The CDR3 region is CSARDFGTSGSTDTQYF. CDR3 coding DNA: TGCAGTGCTAGAGATTTCGGGACTAGCGGGAGCACAGATACGCAGTATTTT.

This clonotype was observed many times. The chain is built from TRBV24-1 and TRBJ2-1, with 7 bases lining up with TRBD2. Losses at the gene ends were 10 bases for V and 6 bases for J; bases not matched to a gene: 2. The CDR3 runs to 11 residues. CDR1 and CDR2 from the germline V gene are KGHDR and SFDVKD. CDR3: CATGRGNEQFF. The CDR3 region has the DNA TGTGCCACGGGGAGGGGCAATGAGCAGTTCTTC.

Within the sample, this clonotype is medium-sized. This chain uses TRBV6-5 with TRBJ2-7, with 9 bases matching TRBD1. The trim removed 4 bases at V and 6 bases at J, leaving 7 bases unmatched. The V gene's germline CDR1 is MNHEY and CDR2 SVGAGI. The CDR3 has 14 residues. The CDR3 DNA is TGTGCCAGCAGTTTGGGGACAGGGAACAGCGAGCAGTACTTC. This encodes CASSLGTGNSEQYF.

At least ten counts were recorded for this clonotype. This rearrangement joins TRBV6-2 or TRBV6-3 to TRBJ2-1; TRBD2 aligns across 9 bases. The CDR3 extends over 15 amino acids. The germline V gene has CDR1 MNHEY and CDR2 SVGEGT. V shed 2 bases, J shed 6 bases, and the junction held 5 bases outside the gene matches. CDR3 in DNA: TGTGCCAGCAGTTACACGGGACTAGCTAGCAATGAGCAGTTCTTC. It yields the protein CASSYTGLASNEQFF.

This clonotype was recorded at least ten times. This sequence joins TRBV5-5 and TRBJ2-5; the match to TRBD1 covers 7 bases. The CDR3 extends over 15 amino acids. Germline CDR1 reads SGHKS; CDR2 reads YYEKEE (reference sequence). The junction had 7 bases not matched to a gene; V was cut back by 4 bases and J by 1 base. Written as DNA, the CDR3 is TGTGCCAGCAGCGATATGACAGGGTCCCAAGAGACCCAGTACTTC. Translated, it gives CASSDMTGSQETQYF.

This clonotype was counted many times. The chain joins TRBV5-1 to TRBJ1-1; D is uncertain. The V gene's germline CDR1 is SGHRS and CDR2 YFSETQ. Deletions cut 3 bases from V and 2 bases from J, with 14 bases between. The CDR3 runs 15 residues. CDR3: CASSSRGTENTEAFF. The CDR3 coding sequence is TGCGCCAGCAGCTCACGCGGTACTGAAAACACTGAAGCTTTCTTT.

The J gene is TRBJ2-2, the V gene TRBV19, with TRBD2 matching over 13 bases. Germline V lookup: CDR1 LNHDA, CDR2 SQIVND (reference sequence). This CDR3 comprises 17 residues. V dropped 5 bases and J dropped 5; count of bases not matched to a gene: 8. The CDR3 coding sequence is TGTGCCAGTAGTGTCGGACTAGCGGGAGTTAGAACCGGGGAGCTGTTTTTT. Its translation: CASSVGLAGVRTGELFF.

This clonotype was found a few times. The rearrangement uses TRBV7-3 and TRBJ2-3; perhaps TRBD1 as D (6 bases). V was clipped by 4 bases and J by 5 bases, with 10 bases between them. CDR1 is SGHTA and CDR2 is FQGTGA in the germline V gene. The CDR3 totals 13 residues. The CDR3 loop reads CASSSQGRDTQYF. The CDR3 DNA is TGTGCCAGCAGCTCCCAGGGGCGAGATACGCAGTATTTT.

This clonotype showed up just a few times. The gene calls are TRBV12-3 or TRBV12-4 and TRBJ2-7, with a weak D call TRBD1 (7 bases). V shed 7 bases and J shed 1 base, with 17 bases lying between them. The CDR3 length is 15 residues. The CDR3 here is CASTGGTVGSYEQYF. In nucleotides, the CDR3 is TGTGCCAGCACGGGCGGGACAGTGGGGTCCTACGAGCAGTACTTC.

Only a few counts were recorded for this clonotype. The genes are TRBV12-5 and TRBJ1-5, with D perhaps matching TRBD1 (6 bases). Trimming cost V 1 base and J 3 bases, with 13 bases left between them. Germline V CDR1 and CDR2: LGHNT, FRNRAP. CDR3 size: 16 residues. CDR3 coding DNA: TGTGCTAGTGGTTTGGAAACGGGACAAAACAATCAGCCCCAGCATTTT. This gives the protein CASGLETGQNNQPQHF.

The rearrangement joins TRBV20-1 to TRBJ1-6; no firm D call. Trimming shortened V by 2 bases and J by 0 bases, and 11 bases separated the two germline ends. Germline CDR1 is DFQATT and CDR2 is SNEGSKA (reference sequence). The CDR3 runs 16 residues. The CDR3 DNA sequence: TGCAGTGCTAGACCCGGACTCATCTCCTATAATTCACCCCTCCACTTT. It is translated as CSARPGLISYNSPLHF.

This clonotype occurred many times. V is TRBV6-2 or TRBV6-3 and J is TRBJ1-1; D possibly corresponds to TRBD1 (5 bases). Between the trimmed V and J ends, which lost 6 bases and 1 base, there was a span of 9 bases. The germline CDR1 and CDR2 sequences are MNHEY and SVGEGT. The CDR3 runs to 13 residues. DNA for the CDR3: TGTGCCAGCAGCGCACAGGAGAACACTGAAGCTTTCTTT. It is translated as CASSAQENTEAFF.

This clonotype was found many times. The V and J genes are TRBV4-2 and TRBJ2-5, with TRBD2 matching over 9 bases. CDR1 is LGHNA and CDR2 is YNFKEQ in the germline V gene. The CDR3 length is 15 residues. The trim removed 6 bases at V and 5 bases at J, leaving 10 bases unmatched. CDR3: CASRTGTSISETQYF. The CDR3 DNA is TGTGCCAGCAGAACCGGGACTAGCATATCGGAGACCCAGTACTTC.

The chain uses TRBV5-5 and TRBJ1-6, with D possibly TRBD1 on 5 matching bases. CDR1 is SGHKS, CDR2 YYEKEE, per germline (reference sequence). The CDR3 is made up of 15 amino acids. Trimming pared 3 bases from V and 9 bases from J, leaving 16 bases between. The CDR3 DNA reads TGTGCCAGCAGCTCATGGACTGTCGGGGGTTCACCCCTCCACTTT. This sequence encodes CASSSWTVGGSPLHF. The whole variable domain, remainder taken from reference TRBV5-5 and TRBJ1-6, is DAGVTQSPTHLIKTRGQQVTLRCSPISGHKSVSWYQQVLGQGPQFIFQYYEKEERGRGNFPDRFSARQFPNYSSELNVNALLLGDSALYLCASSSWTVGGSPLHFGNGTRLTVT.

This clonotype was observed many times. The rearrangement uses TRBV4-3 and TRBJ1-5; D possibly corresponds to TRBD1 (5 bases). The CDR3 is 14 amino acids. CDR1 LGHNA and CDR2 YSLEER come from the germline V gene. The V and J ends lost 0 bases and 8 bases respectively, with 11 bases between them. CDR3 sequence: CASSQDRGPKPQHF. DNA for the CDR3: TGCGCCAGCAGCCAAGATAGGGGACCGAAGCCCCAGCATTTT.

This clonotype has ten or more counts. The chain is built from TRBV7-2 and TRBJ2-3; 10 nucleotides agree with TRBD2. Germline assignment: CDR1 SGHTA and CDR2 FQGNSA. CDR3 size: 16 residues. The junction had 5 bases not matched to a gene; V was cut back by 0 bases and J by 5 bases. The CDR3 bases are TGTGCCAGCAGCTTAGCCAGCGGGGGGGGAAGAGATACGCAGTATTTT. Translating it yields CASSLASGGGRDTQYF. Filled out from reference TRBV7-2 and TRBJ2-3, the complete variable domain reads GAGVSQSPSNKVTEKGKDVELRCDPISGHTALYWYRQSLGQGLEFLIYFQGNSAPDKSGLPSDRFSAERTGGSVSTLTIQRTQQEDSAVYLCASSLASGGGRDTQYFGPGTRLTVL.

The rearrangement uses TRBV7-9 and TRBJ2-5; tentatively, D is TRBD1 (6 bases). CDR3 length: 14 residues. V was pared by 6 bases and J by 5 bases, with 16 bases between. CDR1 is SEHNR and CDR2 is FQNEAQ in the germline V gene (reference sequence). CDR3 loop: CASSSGASKETQYF. The DNA of the CDR3 is TGTGCCAGCAGTTCAGGGGCTTCGAAGGAGACCCAGTACTTC.

The sample holds many counts of this clonotype. The gene calls are TRBV27 and TRBJ1-5; D is unresolved. Germline CDR1 and CDR2: MNHEY and SMNVEV (reference sequence). This CDR3 comprises 13 residues. Between the trimmed V and J ends, which lost 3 bases and 7 bases, there was a span of 10 bases. The CDR3 sequence: CASSFEFRQPQHF. As DNA, the CDR3 is TGTGCCAGCAGTTTTGAGTTTCGACAGCCCCAGCATTTT.

This clonotype was observed many times. The rearrangement uses TRBV27 and TRBJ1-5; no clear D. The germline V gene has CDR1 MNHEY and CDR2 SMNVEV (reference sequence). V was clipped by 0 bases and J by 10 bases, with 16 bases between them. CDR3 length: 15 amino acids. CDR3 amino acids: CASSLSVSVPAPQHF. In DNA, the CDR3 is TGTGCCAGCAGTTTATCGGTGTCAGTTCCGGCCCCCCAGCATTTT.